This T cell receptor (beta chain) was identified during a study of long-term antiretroviral therapy in people with HIV. The V gene lost 4 bases and the J gene lost 3 bases, with 16 bases spanning the gap. This CDR3 contains 16 residues. Germline V gene lookup returns CDR1 SGHNT and CDR2 YENEEA. Per donor, at least one pre-ART and at least two post-ART PBMC samples were obtained. Study-wide points: Nothing was known about ART adherence, viral resistance or changes in therapy.

The assay used was immunoSEQ (version v3.0), run at survey level. Assay used: immunoSEQ multiplex PCR; TCRdb lists only in-frame clones, some missing. The data hold 35,000 or so clones, with 94% observed a single time. For this clone: The antigen remains undetermined.

Sample: unsorted PBMCs, taken 4.1 years after starting antiretroviral therapy. The chain employs TRBV11-3 and TRBJ2-1; perhaps TRBD2 as D (6 bases). This clonotype originated in a woman in her fifties or sixties with HIV. The CDR3 DNA sequence: TGTGCCAGCAGCTCCCAGAGGCCGGGACTCTACAATGAGCAGTTCTTC. It yields the protein CASSSQRPGLYNEQFF.